These 17 T cell receptor beta chains originate from one sample sequenced in a study of shared clonotypes between healthy human individuals. Profiled with immunoSEQ multiplex PCR; TCRdb holds only in-frame clones, not every one. This sample yields some 2,000,000 clones, of which 95% are seen a single time; more than 0.1% belongs to the top ten. The sequencing input was naive CD4+ T cells sorted from blood. Documented subset: CD45RA+ positively selected. These receptors all stem from a man aged 18 to 29 in good health.

The sample holds one count of this clone. The rearrangement uses TRBV10-3 and TRBJ2-1; TRBD2 aligns across 8 bases. Germline V gene lookup returns CDR1 ENHRY and CDR2 SYGVKD. CDR3 length: 15 amino acids. Trimming cost V 8 bases and J 4 bases; bases outside gene matches: 10. For the CDR3, the DNA is TGTGCCATCTCGAACGATGGCGGGGGGTACAATGAGCAGTTCTTC. Translating gives CAISNDGGGYNEQFF.

The J gene is TRBJ1-5, the V gene TRBV27; maybe TRBD1 (6 bases). CDR3 length: 17 amino acids. Per the germline V gene, CDR1 is MNHEY and CDR2 is SMNVEV (reference sequence). The V gene lost 2 bases and the J gene lost 6 bases, with 20 bases spanning the gap. Here the CDR3 reads CASSLGATGKVIQPQHF. CDR3 nucleotide sequence: TGTGCCAGCAGTTTAGGGGCCACAGGGAAGGTGATTCAGCCCCAGCATTTT.

The genes are TRBV27 and TRBJ2-3; 8 bases agree with TRBD2. Trimming cost V 2 bases and J 6 bases; bases outside gene matches: 7. The CDR3 contains 15 residues. Germline V gene data show CDR1 as MNHEY and CDR2 as SMNVEV (reference sequence). The CDR3 DNA reads TGTGCCAGCAGTTTAAGACGGGGGGGCCTGGATACGCAGTATTTT. Its protein product is CASSLRRGGLDTQYF.

The V call is TRBV6-1, the J call TRBJ1-2; 10 positions agree with TRBD1. V lost 2 bases and J lost 4; bases outside the gene matches: 7. CDR1 and CDR2 from the germline V gene are MNHNS and SASEGT. CDR3 length: 16 amino acids. The CDR3 here is CASSETGTGAFYGYTF. CDR3 DNA: TGTGCCAGCAGTGAAACCGGGACAGGGGCATTCTATGGCTACACCTTC.

The gene calls are TRBV28 and TRBJ2-7, with a tentative D call TRBD1 (5 bases). The CDR3 spans 14 residues. V lost 5 bases and J 2 bases, leaving 13 bases between the germline ends. The germline CDR1 and CDR2 sequences are MDHEN and SYDVKM. The CDR3 protein is CASSRQGETYEQYF. The CDR3 nucleotides are TGTGCCAGCAGTCGCCAGGGCGAAACCTACGAGCAGTACTTC.

The chain couples TRBV28 to TRBJ1-5; unclear D gene. Germline CDR1 is MDHEN and CDR2 is SYDVKM. Trimming shortened V by 10 bases and J by 6 bases, and 16 bases separated the two germline ends. This CDR3 comprises 13 residues. CDR3 sequence reads: CATGVSGVQPQHF. CDR3 coding DNA: TGTGCCACTGGGGTTTCGGGAGTTCAGCCCCAGCATTTT.

The J gene is TRBJ2-2, the V gene TRBV11-2; TRBD1 is a possible D gene (8 bases). CDR1 SGHAT and CDR2 FQNNGV come from the germline V gene. The CDR3 totals 14 residues. Trimming pared 4 bases from V and 7 bases from J, leaving 13 bases between. CDR3 in amino acids: CASSWTGRVGELFF. The CDR3 nucleotides are TGTGCCAGCAGCTGGACAGGGAGGGTCGGGGAGCTGTTTTTT.

Notes on this clone: The sample carries other DNA sequences with the same CDR3. V usage is TRBV18 and J usage is TRBJ1-2; D is unresolved. V lost 3 bases and J lost 0, with 8 bases in between. CDR3 length equals 14 residues. Germline CDR1 reads KGHSH; CDR2 reads LQKENI. The CDR3 DNA reads TGTGCCAGCTCACCCGCTTCCACTAACTATGGCTACACCTTC. Translation: CASSPASTNYGYTF.

The J gene is TRBJ2-1, the V gene TRBV7-9; no definite D call. Trimming left V 5 bases short and J 4 bases short, with 12 bases between. The CDR3 totals 14 residues. CDR1 is SEHNR, CDR2 FQNEAQ, per germline (reference sequence). The CDR3 region has the DNA TGTGCCAGCAGCGACTCTATGGGGTACAATGAGCAGTTCTTC. Translating it yields CASSDSMGYNEQFF.

The chain combines TRBV11-2 with TRBJ1-6; D might be TRBD1 (6 bases). This CDR3 has 13 residues. In germline, CDR1 is SGHAT, CDR2 FQNNGV. V was clipped by 7 bases and J by 12 bases, with 16 bases between them. Here the CDR3 DNA reads TGTGCCAGCAACCGGGACAACATAGGACCCCTCCACTTT. This gives the protein CASNRDNIGPLHF. The variable domain in full, with the rest retrieved from reference TRBV11-2 and TRBJ1-6, is EAGVAQSPRYKIIEKRQSVAFWCNPISGHATLYWYQQILGQGPKLLIQFQNNGVVDDSQLPKDRFSAERLKGVDSTLKIQPAKLEDSAVYLCASNRDNIGPLHFGNGTRLTVT.

V usage is TRBV5-5 and J usage is TRBJ2-2; D not resolved. V shed 0 bases and J shed 5 bases, with 14 bases lying between them. The V gene's germline CDR1 is SGHKS and CDR2 YYEKEE (reference sequence). The CDR3 is 16 residues long. In nucleotides, the CDR3 is TGTGCCAGCAGCTTGGATCTGAGTCTGATGACCGGGGAGCTGTTTTTT. Protein: CASSLDLSLMTGELFF.

Turning to this clone: Other DNA sequences in the same sample also yield this CDR3. The J gene is TRBJ2-7, the V gene TRBV28; tentatively, D is TRBD2 (6 bases). Germline CDR1 and CDR2: MDHEN and SYDVKM. The V gene lost 6 bases and the J gene lost 0 bases, with 12 bases spanning the gap. The length of the CDR3 is 14 residues. CDR3: CASRPAGGSYEQYF. As DNA, the CDR3 is TGTGCCAGCAGGCCGGCCGGGGGCTCCTACGAGCAGTACTTC.

The genes are TRBV6-6 and TRBJ2-3, with TRBD2 matching 10 bases. This CDR3 has 15 residues. Germline CDR1 reads MNHNY; CDR2 reads SVGAGI (reference sequence). After removal of 6 bases from V and 0 bases from J, the junction contained 3 bases not matched to a gene. The CDR3 region has the DNA TGTGCCAGCAGCCGACTAGCGGGTAGCACAGATACGCAGTATTTT. It yields the protein CASSRLAGSTDTQYF.

The V gene is TRBV18, the J gene TRBJ1-1; the match to TRBD1 covers 9 bases. Germline assignment: CDR1 KGHSH and CDR2 LQKENI. J lost 10 bases, V lost 3 bases, and 9 bases had no gene match. CDR3 length equals 14 residues. The CDR3 bases are TGTGCCAGCTCACCCGGGACAGGGAATTACATAGCTTTCTTT. Its translation is CASSPGTGNYIAFF.

In the case of this clone: Distinct nucleotide sequences in the sample also encode this CDR3. The chain is built from TRBV7-9 and TRBJ1-1; the D is unclear. Trimming removed 5 bases from V and 1 base from J, with 11 bases in between. CDR3 length equals 14 residues. Germline V gene sequence: CDR1 SEHNR, CDR2 FQNEAQ (reference sequence). In nucleotides, the CDR3 is TGTGCCAGCAGCAGAAGTGGTGCGAACACTGAAGCTTTCTTT. Translating it yields CASSRSGANTEAFF.

The chain has TRBV28 and TRBJ2-2; 7 bases are a match to TRBD1. This CDR3 contains 18 residues. The V gene's germline CDR1 is MDHEN and CDR2 SYDVKM. The trim removed 4 bases at V and 5 bases at J, leaving 16 bases unmatched. CDR3 loop: CASSSSPWAGGRTGELFF. Here the CDR3 DNA reads TGTGCCAGCAGTTCGTCCCCGTGGGCAGGGGGACGGACCGGGGAGCTGTTTTTT.

In this sample, this clone turned up once. CDR3 residues: CASSINRGLNEQYF. The CDR3 DNA reads TGTGCCAGTAGTATAAACAGGGGGCTTAACGAGCAGTACTTC. The V gene is TRBV19, the J gene TRBJ2-7, with 9 bases matching TRBD1. Per the germline V gene, CDR1 is LNHDA and CDR2 is SQIVND (reference sequence). The CDR3 has 14 amino acids. After removal of 2 bases from V and 5 bases from J, the junction contained 4 bases not matched to a gene.